The table lists the clone carrying this T cell receptor beta chain with many counts. Its antigen is unidentified. This sample was taken from a study of Graves' ophthalmopathy and Graves' hyperthyroidism. Study-wide findings and caveats: Ophthalmopathy cases were distinguished from stable hyperthyroidism by a 13-signature model, reaching 85% to 90% sensitivity and about 80% specificity.

J lost 2 bases, V lost 7 bases, and 6 bases had no gene match. CDR3 size: 14 residues. Researchers took RNA transcripts and amplified TCR beta CDR3 regions from them. An opening RT-PCR round employed HTBI primers and preceded a second-round multiplex PCR. Via MiXCR, TCRdb re-called the multiplex PCR reads, giving one row per CDR3 protein. This table holds hundreds of thousands of distinct CDR3 sequences, roughly 20% found once. Hyperthyroidism patients were newly diagnosed, ill under 2 months, and aged 18 to 65 years. Clinicians diagnosed using symptoms, serum thyroxine, TRAb, thyroid ultrasound and orbital computed tomography.

The receptor's source is a woman younger than 35 with stable Graves' hyperthyroidism. The gene calls are TRBV12-3 or TRBV12-4 and TRBJ1-1, with 8 bases that match TRBD1. The material sequenced was peripheral blood. CDR3 nucleotide sequence: TGTGCCAGCACCAGACAGGGGCCCAACACTGAAGCTTTCTTT. This gives the protein CASTRQGPNTEAFF.